This is a list of T cell receptor beta chains from one sample in a study of CXCR3-negative and CXCR3-positive naive CD8 T cells. From the 5' RACE reads, TCRdb lists one entry per CDR3 protein and no DNA. The sample is made up of roughly 120,000 distinct CDR3 sequences, and the top ten hold under 0.75% of it. Source material: naive CXCR3+ CD8+ T cells from blood. The receptors derive from a human donor in good health. Some clones in this sample may be carry-over from other donors' samples. The CDR3 runs from the conserved cysteine through the conserved F or W.

j_call	v_call	cdr3_aa
TRBJ1-2	TRBV28	CASSFQGVRGYTF
TRBJ2-7	TRBV20-1	CSGRTGGYEQYF
TRBJ2-1	TRBV24-1	CATSDLQGAEQFF
TRBJ1-1	TRBV28	CASRIGSSRTEAFF
TRBJ2-7	TRBV30	CAWSVTGLEQYF
TRBJ2-7	TRBV4-3	CASSHSTDSYEQYF
TRBJ1-3	TRBV15	CATSDVSSGNTIYF
TRBJ1-2	TRBV4-3	CASSQVGTPGSHGYTF
TRBJ2-7	TRBV7-8	CASSSLGSSQYEQYF
TRBJ2-4	TRBV12-3/TRBV12-4	CASSLATGADIQYF
TRBJ2-3	TRBV6-5	CASSFLAGGPDTQYF
TRBJ2-5	TRBV11-2	CASSLEASGLWETQYF
TRBJ2-3	TRBV5-5	CASTPTSILTQYF
TRBJ2-1	TRBV29-1	CSVGPRESENEQFF
TRBJ2-4	TRBV5-1	CASSLSIVRTGSVGAAKNIQYF
TRBJ1-2	TRBV10-3	CAISERTTNYGYTF
TRBJ1-1	TRBV5-6	CASSLSAGATAFF
TRBJ2-1	TRBV28	CASSSRLAGGHRNEQFF
TRBJ1-2	TRBV29-1	CSVEPWDGTLHLDGYTF
TRBJ2-1	TRBV7-9	CASRAVSGSYNEQFF
TRBJ2-2	TRBV12-3/TRBV12-4	CASRDSLLQPGELFF
TRBJ2-7	TRBV5-1	CASSLGGTVYEQYF
TRBJ2-5	TRBV29-1	CSVLQGYEEETQYF
TRBJ1-2	TRBV29-1	CSVEDWEGQGGHGYTF
TRBJ2-5	TRBV21-1	CASSDRDSSTKIQETQYF
TRBJ2-5	TRBV4-1	CASSQEETSGQETQYF
TRBJ2-1	TRBV5-1	CASIYSPGQGVNEQFF
TRBJ1-2	TRBV15	CATSRDWIPDRDGYTF
TRBJ1-5	TRBV13	CASSSSRNQPQHF
TRBJ2-1	TRBV6-1	CASSEAGRGQFF
TRBJ1-1	TRBV27	CASSSNTNTEAFF
TRBJ2-7	TRBV28	CASSLFGGTYEQYF
TRBJ2-7	TRBV30	CATGLAGPYEQYF
TRBJ2-1	TRBV29-1	CSVVISGLAGIYNEQFF